Listed below are T cell receptor beta chains from one sample, sequenced in a study of cytomegalovirus exposure and HLA in healthy donors. Produced via immunoSEQ multiplex PCR; TCRdb's table is partial and in-frame only. The data contain about 160,000 clones, just under 80% of them seen just once; the ten biggest clones take up over 1%. The sequencing input was PBMCs. The receptors come from a woman in her forties or fifties in good health and CMV-seronegative. Each CDR3 is given with its conserved first and last residue. Fields, in order: clone size, J gene, D gene, V gene, CDR3 DNA, CDR3 protein. A D gene is named only where the DNA matches it firmly. Clone size is stated in some rows and not others, as once, few, many or a class when expanded.

>.|TRBJ2-5|TRBD2|TRBV19
TGTGCCACCTCTGCGGGGGGCCGGCTGGAGACCCAGTACTTC
CATSAGGRLETQYF
>.|TRBJ1-1|TRBD1|TRBV15
TGTGCCACCAGCCGGACAGGGTTCGGGACTGAAGCTTTCTTT
CATSRTGFGTEAFF
>.|TRBJ1-5|.|TRBV27
TGTGCCAGCGGCTCCTGGAGTAGCAATCAGCCCCAGCATTTT
CASGSWSSNQPQHF
>.|TRBJ2-7|.|TRBV7-9
TGTTCCAGCAGCTTCGCAGGGTTCGAGCAGTACTTC
CSSSFAGFEQYF
>.|TRBJ1-3|TRBD1|TRBV19
TGTGCCAGTAGCATTCTCGGGACAGTCTTTTCTGGAAACACCATATATTTT
CASSILGTVFSGNTIYF
>.|TRBJ1-4|.|TRBV6-1
TGTGCCAGCAGACGCGCCACGTTGCCGGATGAAAAACTGTTTTTT
CASRRATLPDEKLFF
>.|TRBJ2-2|TRBD1|TRBV4-3
TGCGCCAGCAGCCAAAGGACAGGGGGTGCCGGGGAGCTGTTTTTT
CASSQRTGGAGELFF
>once|TRBJ1-1|.|TRBV11-3
TGTGCCAGCAGCTGGACCCAACCCTCGGAGGGAGCGAACACTGAAGCTTTCTTT
CASSWTQPSEGANTEAFF
>once|TRBJ2-3|TRBD1|TRBV5-1
TGCGCCAGCAGCTCCAGACAGGGTCTCACAGATACGCAGTATTTT
CASSSRQGLTDTQYF
>.|TRBJ2-7|.|TRBV28
TGTGCCAGCAGTCCCGCGGGGTACGAGCAGTACTTC
CASSPAGYEQYF
>.|TRBJ2-7|TRBD1|TRBV28
TGTGCCAGCAGTTACTCCCACAGGGGGCGGACCTACGAGCAGTACTTC
CASSYSHRGRTYEQYF
>once|TRBJ1-1|TRBD1|TRBV27
TGTGCCAGCAGCCCGCGCATAAGGGGGCTGAGATTTAACACTGAAGCTTTCTTT
CASSPRIRGLRFNTEAFF
>.|TRBJ1-1|TRBD1|TRBV7-8
TGTGCCAGCAGCTTAGTCGGACAGGGAAGAGGTAGAGGCACTGAAGCTTTCTTT
CASSLVGQGRGRGTEAFF
>once|TRBJ2-1|TRBD2|TRBV4-2
TGTGCCAGCAGCCTCCCCGGGACTAGCGGAGCCGAGCAGTTCTTC
CASSLPGTSGAEQFF
>once|TRBJ2-1|TRBD1|TRBV28
TGTGCCAGCCTTACCGGACAGGGGGGCGTATACAATGAGCAGTTCTTC
CASLTGQGGVYNEQFF
>.|TRBJ2-3|TRBD2|TRBV7-2
TGTGCCAGCAGCTCTACTAGCGTATGGTCTCCTAGCACAGATACGCAGTATTTT
CASSSTSVWSPSTDTQYF
>.|TRBJ2-5|.|TRBV4-3
TGCGCCAGCAGCCAAGTTCTTTCTGAGCAAGAGACCCAGTACTTC
CASSQVLSEQETQYF